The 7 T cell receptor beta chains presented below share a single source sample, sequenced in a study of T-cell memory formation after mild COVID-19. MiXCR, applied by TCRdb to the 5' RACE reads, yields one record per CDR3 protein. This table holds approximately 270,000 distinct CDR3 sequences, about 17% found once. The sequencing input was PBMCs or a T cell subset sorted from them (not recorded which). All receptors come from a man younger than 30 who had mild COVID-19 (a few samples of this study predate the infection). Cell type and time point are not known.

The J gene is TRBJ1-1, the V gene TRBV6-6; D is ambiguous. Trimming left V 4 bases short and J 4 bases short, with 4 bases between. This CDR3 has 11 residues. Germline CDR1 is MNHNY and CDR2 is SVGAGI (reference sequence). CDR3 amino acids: CASSSVTEAFF. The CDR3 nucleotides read TGTGCCAGCAGTTCTGTCACTGAAGCTTTCTTT.

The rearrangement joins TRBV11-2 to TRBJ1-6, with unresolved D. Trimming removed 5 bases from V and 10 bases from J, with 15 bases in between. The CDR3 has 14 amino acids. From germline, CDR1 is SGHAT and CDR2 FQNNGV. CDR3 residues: CASSRMGINSPLHF. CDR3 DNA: TGTGCCAGCAGCCGCATGGGGATCAACTCACCCCTCCACTTT.

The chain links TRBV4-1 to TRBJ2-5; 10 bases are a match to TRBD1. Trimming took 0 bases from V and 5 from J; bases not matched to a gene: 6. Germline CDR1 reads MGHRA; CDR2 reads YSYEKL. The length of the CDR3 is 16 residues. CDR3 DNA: TGCGCCAGCAGCCAAGAGATGACAGGGGGCCGGGAGACCCAGTACTTC. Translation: CASSQEMTGGRETQYF.

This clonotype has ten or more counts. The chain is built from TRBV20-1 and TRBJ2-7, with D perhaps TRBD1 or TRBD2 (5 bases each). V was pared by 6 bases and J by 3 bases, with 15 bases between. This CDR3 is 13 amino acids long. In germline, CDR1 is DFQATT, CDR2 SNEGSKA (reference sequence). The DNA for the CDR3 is TGCAGTGCAACGAGGGGCGATCTCTACGAGCAGTACTTC. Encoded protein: CSATRGDLYEQYF.

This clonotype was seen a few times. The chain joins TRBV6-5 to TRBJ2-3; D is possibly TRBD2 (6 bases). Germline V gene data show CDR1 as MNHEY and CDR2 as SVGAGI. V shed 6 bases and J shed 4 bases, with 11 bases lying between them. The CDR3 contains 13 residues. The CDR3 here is CASRGGLADTQYF. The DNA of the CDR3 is TGTGCCAGCAGGGGGGGACTCGCAGATACGCAGTATTTT.

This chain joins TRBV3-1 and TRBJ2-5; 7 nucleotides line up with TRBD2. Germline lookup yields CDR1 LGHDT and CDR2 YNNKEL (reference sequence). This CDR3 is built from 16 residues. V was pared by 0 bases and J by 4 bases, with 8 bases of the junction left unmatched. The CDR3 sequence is CASSQELALAGETQYF. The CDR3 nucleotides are TGTGCCAGCAGCCAAGAGCTGGCGTTAGCGGGAGAGACCCAGTACTTC.

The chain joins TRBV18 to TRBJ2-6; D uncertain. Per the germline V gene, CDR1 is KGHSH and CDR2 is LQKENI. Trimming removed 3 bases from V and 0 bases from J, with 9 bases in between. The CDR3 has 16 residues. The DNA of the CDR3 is TGTGCCAGCTCACCGGGTTGGAACTCTGGGGCCAACGTCCTGACTTTC. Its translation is CASSPGWNSGANVLTF.